This T cell receptor beta chain originates from a study of blood T cell repertoires in COVID-19. This clone has only one observation. Germline-derived CDR1 and CDR2 are SGHNT and YENEEA. Trimming pared 1 base from V and 5 bases from J, leaving 11 bases between. This CDR3 spans 14 amino acids. Original handling: How many nucleated cells were present was estimated from reference gene primer amplification. Repertoires were generated with immunoSEQ multiplex PCR, while TCRdb's copy carries only in-frame clones and drops some. That table is the source of V, J and clone size, and D and trimming were worked out from the DNA. This table has just over 250,000 clones, roughly four fifths appearing once.

Material: PBMCs or T cells enriched from blood (not recorded which). This TCR came from a young man with acute COVID-19. The rearrangement joins TRBV11-3 to TRBJ2-5, with D perhaps matching TRBD1 (5 bases). The CDR3 region has the DNA TGTGCCAGCAGCTTAGTTCAGGGCCGGGAGACCCAGTACTTC. Translating it yields CASSLVQGRETQYF.